The T cell receptor beta chain under discussion was sequenced for a study of control samples from healthy donors and cancer patients. TCRdb's copy holds only in-frame clones and misses some; the assay was immunoSEQ multiplex PCR. This table has under 150,000 clones, approximately 94% appearing once. The J segment lost 3 bases and the V segment lost 4 bases, leaving 2 bases of the junction unmatched. The germline gives CDR1 SGHNT, CDR2 YYREEE (reference sequence). CDR3 length: 13 amino acids. The rearrangement uses TRBV5-4 and TRBJ1-1, with 8 bases aligning to TRBD1. The TCR originated in a man aged 25-40 years in good health. Sequenced sample: blood. This chain's CDR3 is CASSHRGDTEAFF. The CDR3 DNA reads TGTGCCAGCAGCCACAGGGGGGACACTGAAGCTTTCTTT.